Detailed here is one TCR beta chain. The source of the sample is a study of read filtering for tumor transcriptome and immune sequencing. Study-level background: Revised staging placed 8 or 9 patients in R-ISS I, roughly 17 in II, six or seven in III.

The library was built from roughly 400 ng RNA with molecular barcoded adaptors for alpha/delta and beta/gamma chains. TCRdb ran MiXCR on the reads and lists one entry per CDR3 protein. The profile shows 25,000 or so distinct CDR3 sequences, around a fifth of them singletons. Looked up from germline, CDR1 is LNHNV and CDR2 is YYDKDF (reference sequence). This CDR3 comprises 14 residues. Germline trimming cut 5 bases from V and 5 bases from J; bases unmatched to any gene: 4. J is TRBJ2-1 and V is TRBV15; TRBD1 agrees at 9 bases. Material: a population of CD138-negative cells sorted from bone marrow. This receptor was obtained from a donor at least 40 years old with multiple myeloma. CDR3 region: CATSRRQGDNEQFF. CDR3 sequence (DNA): TGTGCCACCAGCCGTCGACAGGGGGACAATGAGCAGTTCTTC. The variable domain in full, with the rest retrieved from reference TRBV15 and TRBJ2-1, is DAMVIQNPRYQVTQFGKPVTLSCSQTLNHNVMYWYQQKSSQAPKLLFHYYDKDFNNEADTPDNFQSRRPNTSFCFLDIRSPGLGDTAMYLCATSRRQGDNEQFFGPGTRLTVL.